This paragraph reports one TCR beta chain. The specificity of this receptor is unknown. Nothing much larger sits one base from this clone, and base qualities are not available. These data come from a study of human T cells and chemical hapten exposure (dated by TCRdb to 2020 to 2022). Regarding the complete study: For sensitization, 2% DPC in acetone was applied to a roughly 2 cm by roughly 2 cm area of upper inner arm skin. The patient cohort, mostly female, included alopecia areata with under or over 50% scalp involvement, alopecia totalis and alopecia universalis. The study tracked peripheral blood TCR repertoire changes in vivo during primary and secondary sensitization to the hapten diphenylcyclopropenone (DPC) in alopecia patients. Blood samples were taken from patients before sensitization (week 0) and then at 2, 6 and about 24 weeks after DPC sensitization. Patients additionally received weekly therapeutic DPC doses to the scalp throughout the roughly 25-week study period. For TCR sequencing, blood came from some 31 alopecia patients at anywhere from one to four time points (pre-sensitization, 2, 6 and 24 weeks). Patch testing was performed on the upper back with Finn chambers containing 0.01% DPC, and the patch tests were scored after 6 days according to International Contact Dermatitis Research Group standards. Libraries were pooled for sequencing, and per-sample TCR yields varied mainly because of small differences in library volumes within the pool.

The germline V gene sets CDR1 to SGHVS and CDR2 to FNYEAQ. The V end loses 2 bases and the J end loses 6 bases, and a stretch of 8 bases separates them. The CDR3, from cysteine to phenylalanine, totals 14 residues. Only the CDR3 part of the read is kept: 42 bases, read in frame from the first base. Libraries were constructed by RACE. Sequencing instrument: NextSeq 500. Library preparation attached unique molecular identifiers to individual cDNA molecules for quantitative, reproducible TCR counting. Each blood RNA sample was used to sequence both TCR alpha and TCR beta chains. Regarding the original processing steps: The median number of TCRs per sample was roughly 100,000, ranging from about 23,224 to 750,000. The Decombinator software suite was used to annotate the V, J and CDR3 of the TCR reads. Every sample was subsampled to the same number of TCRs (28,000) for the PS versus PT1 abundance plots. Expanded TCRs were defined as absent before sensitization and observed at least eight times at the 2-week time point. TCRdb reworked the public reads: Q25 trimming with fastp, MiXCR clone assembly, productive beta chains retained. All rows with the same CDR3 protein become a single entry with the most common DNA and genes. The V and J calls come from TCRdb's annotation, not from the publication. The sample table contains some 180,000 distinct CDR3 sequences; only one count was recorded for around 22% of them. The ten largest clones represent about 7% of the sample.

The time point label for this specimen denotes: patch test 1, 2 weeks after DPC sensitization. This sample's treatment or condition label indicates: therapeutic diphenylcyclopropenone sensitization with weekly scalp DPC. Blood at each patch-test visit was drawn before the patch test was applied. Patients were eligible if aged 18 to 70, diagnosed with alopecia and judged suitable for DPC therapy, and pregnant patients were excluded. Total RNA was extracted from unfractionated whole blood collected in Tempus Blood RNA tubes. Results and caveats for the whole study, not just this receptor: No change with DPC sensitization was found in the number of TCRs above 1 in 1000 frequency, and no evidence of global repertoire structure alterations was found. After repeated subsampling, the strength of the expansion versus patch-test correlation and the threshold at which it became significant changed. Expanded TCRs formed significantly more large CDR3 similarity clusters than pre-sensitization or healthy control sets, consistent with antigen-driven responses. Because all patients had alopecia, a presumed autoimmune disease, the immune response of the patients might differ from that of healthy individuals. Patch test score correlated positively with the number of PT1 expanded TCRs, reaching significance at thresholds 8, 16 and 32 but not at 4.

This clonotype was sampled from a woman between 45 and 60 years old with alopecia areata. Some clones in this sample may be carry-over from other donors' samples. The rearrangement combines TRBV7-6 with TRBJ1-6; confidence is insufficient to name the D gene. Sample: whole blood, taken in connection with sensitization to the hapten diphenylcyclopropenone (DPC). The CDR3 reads CASSLRPSNSPLHF. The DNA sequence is TGTGCCAGCAGCTTACGACCATCTAATTCACCCCTCCACTTT.